The present entry profiles one T cell receptor beta chain with its context. This specimen belongs to a study of sequential checkpoint blockade in melanoma. Sequencing was performed with immunoSEQ multiplex PCR; in TCRdb, only in-frame clones are kept and a portion is missing. This table holds tens of thousands of clones, about 88% found once. The treatment was: randomized to nivolumab then ipilimumab (arm A) or the reverse (arm B). DNA-damaging chemotherapy had not been given to any patient beforehand. From thawed PBMCs, live CD3+CD8+ cells negative for CD19 and CD56 were sorted. This CDR3 spans 15 amino acids. V gave up 0 bases and J gave up 0 bases, with 8 bases separating them. Germline CDR1 SGDLS, CDR2 YYNGEE.

The V call is TRBV9, the J call TRBJ2-3; no firm D call. The sequencing used CD8+ T cells sorted from blood (inferred from file names), collected from a patient given nivolumab and ipilimumab in sequence. This receptor was obtained from a human donor with melanoma. The CDR3: CASSVEAVSTDTQYF. The CDR3, as DNA: TGTGCCAGCAGCGTAGAGGCGGTAAGCACAGATACGCAGTATTTT.